The rows below give T cell receptor beta chains drawn from one sample of a study of blood T cell repertoires in COVID-19. The data were produced by immunoSEQ multiplex PCR, yet TCRdb's version contains in-frame clones alone and is incomplete. The sample has around 130,000 clones, around nine tenths seen once. Sequencing was performed on peripheral blood. These receptors all stem from a man aged 50 to 60 with active or convalescent COVID-19. Each CDR3 is given with its conserved first and last residue.

V	J	CDR3
TRBV11-3	TRBJ2-1	CASSGGQPNEQFF
TRBV27	TRBJ2-1	CASSMTRHEQFF
TRBV30	TRBJ1-1	CAWILTGGGTEAFF
TRBV4-1	TRBJ1-6	CASSQAQGRDNSPLHF
TRBV19	TRBJ2-1	CASLNRGRGNEQFF
TRBV7-8	TRBJ1-1	CASSKRSGDTEAFF
TRBV5-4	TRBJ2-7	CASSLSTGGGYEQYF
TRBV5-4	TRBJ2-5	CASKTSLQETQYF
TRBV7-9	TRBJ2-7	CASSLTGTGVSFEQYF
TRBV14	TRBJ1-2	CASSQVRGVNYGYTF
TRBV5-4	TRBJ1-6	CASSLDRGSNSPLHF
TRBV5-5	TRBJ2-7	CASSLGGTITSYEQYF
TRBV16	TRBJ2-1	CASSQLGGSYNEQFF
TRBV7-9	TRBJ1-1	CASSSARTGGHTEAFF
TRBV5-1	TRBJ2-3	CASSLEGSSTDTQYF
TRBV7-9	TRBJ2-7	CASSSPQRGSYEQYF
TRBV6-5	TRBJ1-1	CASSYSGVNTEAFF
TRBV6-6	TRBJ2-7	CASSLGPANPYEQYF
TRBV9	TRBJ2-1	CASSVGQGVYNEQFF
TRBV9	TRBJ1-1	CASSPWDSFLTEAFF
TRBV6-2/TRBV6-3	TRBJ1-5	CASSYTDRINQPQHF
TRBV10-3	TRBJ2-7	CAISESGGRGEQYF
TRBV4-1	TRBJ2-7	CASSQHKTGTYEQYF
TRBV30	TRBJ1-5	CAYNPTGDSNQPQHF
TRBV11-2	TRBJ1-4	CASSLAGVDEKLFF
TRBV6-5	TRBJ1-1	CASRTDMNTEAFF
TRBV10-3	TRBJ1-5	CAISEYQDKAGQPQHF
TRBV7-2	TRBJ2-7	CASSRFVRQGYEQYF
TRBV29-1	TRBJ2-3	CSVGQGLTDTQYF
TRBV3-1/TRBV3-2	TRBJ1-2	CASSLSRANYGYTF
TRBV29-1	TRBJ1-5	CSVGAEDQPQHF
TRBV19	TRBJ1-5	CASASGFGQPQHF
TRBV7-9	TRBJ2-5	CASSLVPSGSPLTETQYF